Shown below are 18 T cell receptor beta chains from a single sample sequenced in a study of post-analysis software for immune sequencing data (dated by TCRdb to the mid-2010s). Library creation used PCR. Data came from an Illumina HiSeq 2500. To reduce PCR and sequencing biases, unique molecular identifiers were incorporated into the TCR beta cDNA libraries. TCRdb reprocessing: public reads trimmed at Q25 with fastp, clones called with MiXCR, in-frame beta chains kept. Rows with one shared CDR3 protein collapse into an entry with the most common genes and DNA. The sample yields 750,000 to 950,000 distinct CDR3 sequences; roughly 50% were counted once. Clones ranked in the top ten supply over 4% of the sample. These TCRs' antigens remain unknown. Study-wide conclusions, independent of this receptor: Significantly higher frequencies in patients than in controls were found for several TRBV segments, including TRBV5-6, TRBV5-1 and TRBV20-1.

Sequencing input: blood. The origin of the receptors is a girl between 10 and 17 years old with multiple sclerosis.

This chain connects TRBV2 to TRBJ2-3; 9 bases are a match to TRBD2. Germline values: CDR1 SNHLY, CDR2 FYNNEI. This CDR3 comprises 14 residues. V dropped 3 bases and J dropped 14; count of bases not matched to a gene: 12. For the CDR3, the DNA is TGTGCCAGCAGTGACACCATCGGACTAGCGATCAGGTATTTT. It codes for CASSDTIGLAIRYF.

This sequence joins TRBV29-1 and TRBJ2-3; a weak D match, TRBD2 (5 bases). The length of the CDR3 is 15 residues. Germline lookup yields CDR1 SQVTM and CDR2 ANQGSEA. Trimming cost V 7 bases and J 6 bases, with 23 bases left between them. The CDR3 nucleotides read TGCAGCGCTGGCGGGCCGACACTCACCGGGGATACGCAGTATTTT. Translated, it gives CSAGGPTLTGDTQYF.

This clonotype was detected only a few times. V and J are TRBV5-1 and TRBJ1-6; D is ambiguous. V lost 2 bases and J 10 bases, leaving 16 bases between the germline ends. CDR3 size: 15 residues. Germline lookup yields CDR1 SGHRS and CDR2 YFSETQ. CDR3 region: CASSLTDLRKSPLHF. In nucleotides, the CDR3 is TGCGCCAGCAGCTTAACGGACCTCAGGAAGTCACCCCTCCACTTT.

This clonotype has a handful of counts. V is TRBV20-1 and J is TRBJ1-1; D is possibly TRBD1 (6 bases). Trimming shortened V by 0 bases and J by 5 bases, and 19 bases separated the two germline ends. Germline V gene data show CDR1 as DFQATT and CDR2 as SNEGSKA (reference sequence). The CDR3 totals 16 residues. The CDR3 nucleotides are TGCAGTGCTAGAGATCTCCAGGGGAGGTTTGGTACTGAAGCTTTCTTT. This translates into CSARDLQGRFGTEAFF.

V gene TRBV9 combines with J gene TRBJ1-2; a possible D gene is TRBD1 (6 bases). V gave up 0 bases and J gave up 9 bases, with 18 bases separating them. Germline CDR1 and CDR2: SGDLS and YYNGEE. The CDR3 is 15 residues long. The CDR3 DNA follows: TGTGCCAGCAGCGTAGGTGGTTTGGATACAGGGAGCTACACCTTC. Amino acid sequence: CASSVGGLDTGSYTF.

This clonotype was seen only a few times. CDR3 bases: TGTGCCACCAGCGCAACAGGGATTGAGCAGTACTTC. Protein sequence: CATSATGIEQYF. The gene calls are TRBV24-1 and TRBJ2-7; TRBD1 might be the D (6 bases). Trimming removed 7 bases from V and 7 bases from J, with 13 bases in between. The CDR3 sequence is 12 residues long. Germline values: CDR1 KGHDR, CDR2 SFDVKD.

The CDR3 loop is CASSLTGTNYGYTF. CDR3 DNA: TGTGCCAGCAGTTTAACAGGGACTAACTATGGCTACACCTTC. The chain couples TRBV12-3 or TRBV12-4 to TRBJ1-2; TRBD1 is a possible D gene (6 bases). The CDR3 contains 14 residues. The V end was cut by 2 bases, the J end by 0 bases, with 7 bases between.

The chain links TRBV6-4 to TRBJ1-2; TRBD1 matches 7 bases. With V trimmed by 10 bases and J by 8 bases, 7 bases remained unmatched. Germline V lookup: CDR1 MRHNA, CDR2 SNTAGT. This CDR3 has 11 residues. CDR3 nucleotide sequence: TGTGCCATGGAAGACAGGGAAGGCTACACCTTC. It translates to CAMEDREGYTF.

The rearrangement joins TRBV10-2 to TRBJ2-7; D remains unclear. The germline CDR1 and CDR2 sequences are WSHSY and SAAADI. Trimming cost V 6 bases and J 6 bases, with 9 bases left between them. The CDR3 length is 11 residues. CDR3 residues: CASSRFPEQYF. The CDR3 DNA is TGCGCCAGCAGCCGGTTCCCCGAGCAGTACTTC.

This clonotype was counted between two and nine times. The chain recombines TRBV29-1 with TRBJ2-5; 12 bases fit TRBD1. The junction had 4 bases not matched to a gene; V was cut back by 1 base and J by 4 bases. CDR1 SQVTM and CDR2 ANQGSEA come from the germline V gene. This CDR3 is built from 15 residues. The CDR3 DNA reads TGCAGCGTTGAAGGGGGACAGGGGGCAGGAGAGACCCAGTACTTC. Protein sequence: CSVEGGQGAGETQYF.

This clonotype turned up a few times. The chain recombines TRBV21-1 with TRBJ1-2; the D call in the table, TRBD1, was not verified against the DNA. TRBV21-1 counts as a pseudogene. The CDR3 is 18 amino acids. CDR3 bases: TGTGCCAGCAGCAAAAGCGAAACGACGACAGGGGGCGACTATGGCTACACCTTC. Residues: CASSKSETTTGGDYGYTF.

In its sample, this clonotype was seen a few times. The chain combines TRBV9 with TRBJ2-7; TRBD1 matches at 7 bases. Germline V lookup: CDR1 SGDLS, CDR2 YYNGEE. The V and J ends lost 0 bases and 1 base, in that order; junction bases with no gene match: 7. The CDR3 is 16 residues long. Here the CDR3 DNA reads TGTGCCAGCAGCGTAGGTGGGGGACAGCCATCCTACGAGCAGTACTTC. Protein sequence: CASSVGGGQPSYEQYF.

The chain links TRBV9 to TRBJ2-3; TRBD2 matches 8 bases. The germline V gene encodes CDR1 SGDLS and CDR2 YYNGEE. J was trimmed by 2 bases and V by 4 bases; bases with no gene match: 9. The CDR3 is 16 residues long. Written as DNA, the CDR3 is TGTGCCAGCAGCCCTGGGGTAGCGGGATTCACAGATACGCAGTATTTT. It specifies CASSPGVAGFTDTQYF.

The J gene is TRBJ2-4, the V gene TRBV20-1; D ambiguous. Trimming took off 3 bases at V and 1 base at J, with 13 bases between the two ends. Germline loops: CDR1 DFQATT, CDR2 SNEGSKA (reference sequence). The CDR3 is 15 amino acids. The CDR3 reads CSASQRTRAKNIQYF. The CDR3 DNA reads TGCAGTGCTAGCCAAAGGACGAGGGCCAAAAACATTCAGTACTTC.

The chain employs TRBV5-1 and TRBJ1-1; D is undetermined. Looked up from germline, CDR1 is SGHRS and CDR2 is YFSETQ. Trimming took off 3 bases at V and 4 bases at J, with 13 bases between the two ends. CDR3 length: 14 residues. CDR3 sequence: CASSWGVSATEAFF. CDR3 DNA sequence: TGCGCCAGCAGCTGGGGAGTTTCGGCCACTGAAGCTTTCTTT.

The rearrangement uses TRBV7-9 and TRBJ1-3, with D hard to call. The CDR3 length is 17 residues. The germline V gene has CDR1 SEHNR and CDR2 FQNEAQ (reference sequence). Trimming stripped 4 bases from V and 2 bases from J, with 18 bases between. The CDR3 protein is CASSSLPQGYAGNTIYF. In DNA form, the CDR3 reads TGTGCCAGCAGCTCCCTACCCCAAGGTTATGCTGGAAACACCATATATTTT.

The V and J genes are TRBV3-1 and TRBJ2-7; 11 nucleotides line up with TRBD2. The V and J ends lost 1 base and 3 bases, in that order; junction bases with no gene match: 8. This CDR3 region has 17 residues. The V gene's germline CDR1 is LGHDT and CDR2 YNNKEL (reference sequence). CDR3 protein: CASSQVSGGAPLYEQYF. DNA of the CDR3: TGTGCCAGCAGCCAAGTTAGCGGGGGGGCACCCCTCTACGAGCAGTACTTC.

This clonotype turned up a few times. The chain combines TRBV21-1 with TRBJ2-7. TRBV21-1 is marked as a pseudogene. This CDR3 is 14 amino acids long. CDR3 residues: CASTDTTRNYEQYF. The DNA for the CDR3 is TGTGCCAGCACCGATACGACCCGAAACTACGAGCAGTACTTC.